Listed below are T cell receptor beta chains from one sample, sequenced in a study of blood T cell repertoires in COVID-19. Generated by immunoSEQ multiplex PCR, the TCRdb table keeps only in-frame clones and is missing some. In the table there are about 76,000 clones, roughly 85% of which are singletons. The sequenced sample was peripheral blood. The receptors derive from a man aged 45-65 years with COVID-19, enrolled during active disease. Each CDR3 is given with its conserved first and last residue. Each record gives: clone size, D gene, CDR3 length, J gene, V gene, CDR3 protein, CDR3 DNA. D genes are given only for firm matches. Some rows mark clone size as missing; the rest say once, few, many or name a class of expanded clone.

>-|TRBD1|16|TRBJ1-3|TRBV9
CASREAGTASGNTIYF
TGTGCCAGCAGGGAAGCCGGGACAGCCTCTGGAAACACCATATATTTT
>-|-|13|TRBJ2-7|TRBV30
CAWSQGGSYEQYF
TGTGCCTGGAGCCAGGGAGGCTCCTACGAGCAGTACTTC
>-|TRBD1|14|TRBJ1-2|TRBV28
CASSFGGQGYGYTF
TGTGCCAGCAGTTTTGGCGGACAGGGCTATGGCTACACCTTC
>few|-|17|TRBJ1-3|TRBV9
CASSPVRETLSGNTIYF
TGTGCCAGCAGCCCAGTTCGGGAGACACTCTCTGGAAACACCATATATTTT
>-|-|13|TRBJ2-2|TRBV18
CASSGLPTGELFF
TGTGCCAGCTCAGGGCTTCCAACCGGGGAGCTGTTTTTT
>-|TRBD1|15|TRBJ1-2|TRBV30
CAWRKRGRGHLGYTF
TGTGCCTGGAGGAAACGTGGAAGGGGGCATCTTGGCTACACCTTC
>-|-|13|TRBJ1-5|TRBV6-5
CASHARGTEPQHF
TGTGCCAGCCACGCCCGGGGGACTGAGCCCCAGCATTTT
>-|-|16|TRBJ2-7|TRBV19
CASREDAGANSYEQYF
TGTGCCAGTAGGGAAGATGCAGGGGCCAACTCCTACGAGCAGTACTTC
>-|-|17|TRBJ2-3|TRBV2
CANLGLVSPGGTDTQYF
TGTGCCAACCTGGGGCTGGTTTCACCTGGGGGCACAGATACGCAGTATTTT
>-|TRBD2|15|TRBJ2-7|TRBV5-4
CASSPWGREAYEQYF
TGTGCCAGCAGCCCGTGGGGGCGGGAGGCATACGAGCAGTACTTC
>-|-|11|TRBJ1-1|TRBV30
CAWSLGLWAFF
TGTGCCTGGAGTCTAGGTTTGTGGGCTTTCTTT
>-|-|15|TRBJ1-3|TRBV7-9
CASSSDRSSGNTIYF
TGTGCCAGCAGCTCGGACAGATCCTCTGGAAACACCATATATTTT
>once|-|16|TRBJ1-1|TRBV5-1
CASSLGAAWMNTEAFF
TGCGCCAGCAGCTTAGGGGCAGCATGGATGAACACTGAAGCTTTCTTT
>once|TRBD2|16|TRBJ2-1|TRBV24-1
CATSDTSGRAYNEQFF
TGTGCCACCAGTGATACGAGCGGGAGGGCCTACAATGAGCAGTTCTTC
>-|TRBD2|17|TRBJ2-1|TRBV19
CASSTAGTSGRYNEQFF
TGTGCCAGTAGTACCGCCGGGACTAGCGGGAGGTACAATGAGCAGTTCTTC
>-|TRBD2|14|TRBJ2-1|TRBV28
CASSPIIGLAGGFF
TGTGCCAGCAGTCCCATCATAGGACTAGCGGGAGGGTTCTTC
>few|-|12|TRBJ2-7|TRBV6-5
CARLPEAYEQYF
TGTGCCAGGCTTCCGGAGGCCTACGAGCAGTACTTC
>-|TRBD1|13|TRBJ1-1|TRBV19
CASTDRGGAEAFF
TGTGCCAGTACGGACAGGGGAGGCGCTGAAGCTTTCTTT
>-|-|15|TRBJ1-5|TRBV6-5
CASSPGGRGNQPQHF
TGTGCCAGCAGCCCGGGGGGGAGGGGCAATCAGCCCCAGCATTTT
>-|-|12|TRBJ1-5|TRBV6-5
CASKLLDQPQHF
TGTGCCAGCAAGCTCCTGGATCAGCCCCAGCATTTT
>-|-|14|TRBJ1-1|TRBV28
CASSPPRWNTEAFF
TGTGCCAGCAGTCCACCGCGGTGGAACACTGAAGCTTTCTTT
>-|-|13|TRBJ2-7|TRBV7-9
CASSSRVLYEQYF
TGTGCCAGCAGCTCCAGGGTCCTCTACGAGCAGTACTTC
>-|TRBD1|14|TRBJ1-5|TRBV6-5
CASSQDREDQPQHF
TGTGCCAGCAGCCAGGACAGGGAGGATCAGCCCCAGCATTTT
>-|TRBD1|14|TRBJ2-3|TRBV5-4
CASSPRGRADTQYF
TGTGCCAGCAGCCCCAGGGGGCGCGCAGATACGCAGTATTTT
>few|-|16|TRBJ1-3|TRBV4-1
CASSQDIAGTGNTIYF
TGCGCCAGCAGCCAAGATATAGCAGGGACTGGAAACACCATATATTTT
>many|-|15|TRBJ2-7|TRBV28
CASSLGPGIWHEQYF
TGTGCCAGCAGTTTGGGGCCAGGGATTTGGCACGAGCAGTACTTC
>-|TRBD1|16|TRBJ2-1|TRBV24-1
CATSDPTGGTYNEQFF
TGTGCCACCAGTGACCCCACAGGGGGCACCTACAATGAGCAGTTCTTC
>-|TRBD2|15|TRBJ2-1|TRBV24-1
CATSDPSAGGNEQFF
TGTGCCACCAGTGACCCCTCAGCGGGAGGAAATGAGCAGTTCTTC
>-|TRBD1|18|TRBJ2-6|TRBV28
CASTAIEGATSGANVLTF
TGTGCCAGCACCGCAATTGAGGGGGCGACCTCTGGGGCCAACGTCCTGACTTTC
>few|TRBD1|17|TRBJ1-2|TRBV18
CASSPIAGTGDFYGYTF
TGTGCCAGCTCACCAATCGCAGGGACAGGTGATTTCTATGGCTACACCTTC
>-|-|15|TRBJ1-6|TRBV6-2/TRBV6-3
CASSYSVRRNSPLHF
TGTGCCAGCAGTTACTCCGTCCGTCGGAATTCACCCCTCCACTTT
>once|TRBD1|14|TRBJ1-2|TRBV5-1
CASSKTGNDYGYTF
TGCGCCAGCAGCAAGACAGGGAACGACTATGGCTACACCTTC
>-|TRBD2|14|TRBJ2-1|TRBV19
CASSPGTTYNEQFF
TGTGCCAGTAGTCCCGGGACTACCTACAATGAGCAGTTCTTC
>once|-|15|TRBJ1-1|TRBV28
CASSLTPGRSTEAFF
TGTGCCAGCAGTTTAACGCCGGGAAGGAGCACTGAAGCTTTCTTT
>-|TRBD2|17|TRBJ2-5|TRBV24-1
CATSDTSGRARQETQYF
TGTGCCACCAGTGACACTAGCGGGAGGGCCCGGCAAGAGACCCAGTACTTC
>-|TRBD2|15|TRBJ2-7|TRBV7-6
CASSPRLAGINEQYF
TGTGCCAGCAGCCCACGACTAGCGGGAATAAACGAGCAGTACTTC
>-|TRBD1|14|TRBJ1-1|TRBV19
CASIQDRGNTEAFF
TGTGCCAGTATTCAGGACAGGGGGAACACTGAAGCTTTCTTT
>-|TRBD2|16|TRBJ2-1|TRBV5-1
CASSLASGTSGSKQFF
TGCGCCAGCAGCTTGGCCTCCGGGACTAGCGGGTCAAAGCAGTTCTTC
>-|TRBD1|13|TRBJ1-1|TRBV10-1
CASSGDRGTEAFF
TGCGCCAGCAGCGGGGACAGGGGTACTGAAGCTTTCTTT
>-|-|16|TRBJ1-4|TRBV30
CAWSSAQLTTNEKLFF
TGTGCCTGGAGTTCGGCACAGCTAACAACTAATGAAAAACTGTTTTTT
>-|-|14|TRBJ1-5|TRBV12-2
CASRLAGGRKPQHF
TGTGCAAGTCGCTTAGCGGGGGGGCGCAAGCCCCAGCATTTT
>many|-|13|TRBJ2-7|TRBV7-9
CASSLTGGFQQYF
TGTGCCAGCAGCTTGACCGGGGGATTCCAGCAGTACTTC
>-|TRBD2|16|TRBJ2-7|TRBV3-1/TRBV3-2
CASSPHRTSGNYEQYF
TGTGCCAGCAGCCCCCATAGGACTAGCGGGAACTACGAGCAGTACTTC
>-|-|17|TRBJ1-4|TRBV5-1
CASSPRGGVATNEKLFF
TGCGCCAGCAGCCCCCGCGGAGGCGTTGCAACTAATGAAAAACTGTTTTTT
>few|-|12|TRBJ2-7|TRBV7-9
CASSLQGHEQYF
TGTGCCAGCAGTTTACAGGGCCACGAGCAGTACTTC
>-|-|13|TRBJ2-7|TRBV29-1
CSVVKGQGFEQYF
TGCAGCGTTGTGAAGGGTCAGGGGTTCGAGCAGTACTTC
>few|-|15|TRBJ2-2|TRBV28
CASSPRYFDTGELFF
TGTGCCAGCAGTCCCCGGTACTTCGACACCGGGGAGCTGTTTTTT
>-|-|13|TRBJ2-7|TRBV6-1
CASRSGTPNSQYF
TGTGCCAGCAGATCCGGGACACCGAATTCCCAGTACTTC
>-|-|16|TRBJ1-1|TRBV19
CASSIGRGPGGTEAFF
TGTGCCAGTAGTATAGGAAGGGGCCCGGGGGGCACTGAAGCTTTCTTT
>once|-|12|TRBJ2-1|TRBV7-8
CASSPDTGRQFF
TGTGCCAGCAGCCCGGACACCGGGCGGCAGTTCTTC
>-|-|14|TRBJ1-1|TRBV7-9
CASSLASATARAFF
TGTGCCAGCAGCTTAGCGTCCGCGACAGCCAGAGCTTTCTTT
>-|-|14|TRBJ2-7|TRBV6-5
CASINRLDGREQYF
TGTGCCAGCATAAATAGACTAGACGGGCGCGAGCAGTACTTC
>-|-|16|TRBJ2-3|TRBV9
CASSVAMGRGADTQYF
TGTGCCAGCAGCGTAGCTATGGGGCGCGGAGCAGATACGCAGTATTTT
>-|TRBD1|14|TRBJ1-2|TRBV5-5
CASSAGQANYGYTF
TGTGCCAGCAGCGCCGGACAGGCTAACTATGGCTACACCTTC
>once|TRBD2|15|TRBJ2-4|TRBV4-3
CASSQGRAGEGIQYF
TGCGCCAGCAGCCAAGGCCGAGCGGGAGAGGGCATTCAGTACTTC
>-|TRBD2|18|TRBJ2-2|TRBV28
CASTRLSGRARDTGELFF
TGTGCCAGCACGCGGCTCTCCGGGAGGGCCCGGGATACCGGGGAGCTGTTTTTT
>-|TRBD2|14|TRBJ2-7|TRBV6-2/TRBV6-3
CASSSGRAPYEQYF
TGTGCCAGCAGTAGCGGGAGGGCGCCCTACGAGCAGTACTTC
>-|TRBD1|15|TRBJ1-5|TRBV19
CASSILGQGGQPQHF
TGTGCCAGTAGTATATTGGGACAGGGAGGTCAGCCCCAGCATTTT
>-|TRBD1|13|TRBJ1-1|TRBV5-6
CASSFDRATEAFF
TGTGCCAGCAGCTTCGACAGGGCCACTGAAGCTTTCTTT